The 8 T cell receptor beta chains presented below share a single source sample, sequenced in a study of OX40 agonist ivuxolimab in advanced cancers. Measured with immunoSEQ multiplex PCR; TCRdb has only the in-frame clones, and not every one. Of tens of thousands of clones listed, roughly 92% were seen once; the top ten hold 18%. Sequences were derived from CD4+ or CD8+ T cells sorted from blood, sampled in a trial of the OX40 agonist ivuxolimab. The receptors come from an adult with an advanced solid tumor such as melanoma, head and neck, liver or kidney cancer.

The CDR3 here is CASSFQRGYTDTQYF. Here the CDR3 DNA reads TGTGCCAGCAGCTTTCAGCGGGGTTACACAGATACGCAGTATTTT. V is TRBV11-2 and J is TRBJ2-3, with 7 bases that match TRBD2. CDR3 length equals 15 residues. J lost 2 bases, V lost 3 bases, and 5 bases had no gene match. Germline lookup yields CDR1 SGHAT and CDR2 FQNNGV.

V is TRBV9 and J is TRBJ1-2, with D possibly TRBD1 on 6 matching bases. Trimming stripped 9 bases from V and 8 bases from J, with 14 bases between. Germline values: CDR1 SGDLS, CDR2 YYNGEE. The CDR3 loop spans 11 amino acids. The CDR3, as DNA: TGTGCCACCCAGGGGATGCAGGGCTACACCTTC. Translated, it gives CATQGMQGYTF.

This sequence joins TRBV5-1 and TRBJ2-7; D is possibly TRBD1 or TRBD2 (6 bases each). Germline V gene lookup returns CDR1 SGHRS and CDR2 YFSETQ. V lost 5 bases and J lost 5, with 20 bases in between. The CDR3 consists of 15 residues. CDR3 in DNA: TGCGCCAGCAGAATGACTTCGGGGGCCGGGGACGAGCAGTACTTC. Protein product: CASRMTSGAGDEQYF.

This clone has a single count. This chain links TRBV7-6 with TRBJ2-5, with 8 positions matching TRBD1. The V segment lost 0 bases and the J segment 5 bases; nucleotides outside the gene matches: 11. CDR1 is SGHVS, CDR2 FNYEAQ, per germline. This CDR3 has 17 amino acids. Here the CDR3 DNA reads TGTGCCAGCAGCTTAGCGGACCAGGGGGCGAGTTTGGAGACCCAGTACTTC. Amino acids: CASSLADQGASLETQYF. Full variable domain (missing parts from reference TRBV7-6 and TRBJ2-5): GAGVSQSPRYKVTKRGQDVALRCDPISGHVSLYWYRQALGQGPEFLTYFNYEAQQDKSGLPNDRFSAERPEGSISTLTIQRTEQRDSAMYRCASSLADQGASLETQYFGPGTRLLVL.

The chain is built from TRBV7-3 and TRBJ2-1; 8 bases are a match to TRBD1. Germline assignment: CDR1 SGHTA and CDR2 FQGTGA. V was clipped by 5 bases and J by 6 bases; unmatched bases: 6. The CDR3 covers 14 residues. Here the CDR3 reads CASSERTGINEQFF. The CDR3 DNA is TGTGCCAGCAGCGAAAGGACAGGGATCAATGAGCAGTTCTTC.

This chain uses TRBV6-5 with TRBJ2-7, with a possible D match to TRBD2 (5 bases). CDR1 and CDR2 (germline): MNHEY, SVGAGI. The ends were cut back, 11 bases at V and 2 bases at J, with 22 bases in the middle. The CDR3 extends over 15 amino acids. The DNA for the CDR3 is TGTGCCCCGTTTTCTTCGGGCGACGGGACCTACGAGCAGTACTTC. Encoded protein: CAPFSSGDGTYEQYF.

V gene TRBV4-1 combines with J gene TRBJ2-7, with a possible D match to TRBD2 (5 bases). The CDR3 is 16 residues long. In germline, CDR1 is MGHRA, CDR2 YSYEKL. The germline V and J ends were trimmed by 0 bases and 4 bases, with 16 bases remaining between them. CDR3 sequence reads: CASSQERAGLGYEQYF. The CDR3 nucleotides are TGCGCCAGCAGCCAAGAGAGGGCTGGTTTGGGGTACGAGCAGTACTTC.

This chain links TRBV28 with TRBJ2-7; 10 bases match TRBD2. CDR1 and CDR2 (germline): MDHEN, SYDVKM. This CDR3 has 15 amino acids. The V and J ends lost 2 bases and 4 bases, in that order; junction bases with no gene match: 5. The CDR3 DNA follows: TGTGCCAGCAGTTTAGCTAGCGGGGGAGCTTACGAGCAGTACTTC. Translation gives CASSLASGGAYEQYF.